One and the same sample provided the 10 T cell receptor beta chains below, sequenced in a study of neoadjuvant anti-PD-1 for oral cavity cancer. Generated by immunoSEQ multiplex PCR, the TCRdb table keeps only in-frame clones and is missing some. Found here are fewer than 20,000 clones, roughly three quarters of them singletons; the top ten hold approximately 2.7%. Material: PBMCs, obtained before nivolumab (anti-PD-1) treatment. The receptor source for this set is a person aged 40-85 years with oral cavity squamous cell carcinoma.

The chain has TRBV6-6 and TRBJ2-3; 8 nucleotides line up with TRBD1. Germline-derived CDR1 and CDR2 are MNHNY and SVGAGI (reference sequence). The junction had 5 bases not matched to a gene; V was cut back by 5 bases and J by 7 bases. CDR3 length: 13 residues. The CDR3 sequence: CASSTGQAYTQYF. As DNA, the CDR3 is TGTGCCAGCAGTACGGGACAGGCCTATACGCAGTATTTT.

V is TRBV7-2 and J is TRBJ1-1; 7 bases are shared with TRBD1. Germline values: CDR1 SGHTA, CDR2 FQGNSA. The CDR3 has 14 residues. V gave up 2 bases and J gave up 5 bases; unmatched junction bases: 5. Written as DNA, the CDR3 is TGTGCCAGCAGCTTAAAAGGGGGCGGGACTGAAGCTTTCTTT. Protein: CASSLKGGGTEAFF.

The gene calls are TRBV29-1 and TRBJ2-2; D gene ambiguous. Trimming cost V 7 bases and J 1 base, with 7 bases left between them. From germline, CDR1 is SQVTM and CDR2 ANQGSEA. The CDR3 covers 12 residues. CDR3 in amino acids: CSGSWNTGELFF. In DNA, the CDR3 is TGCAGCGGTAGCTGGAACACCGGGGAGCTGTTTTTT.

The V call is TRBV29-1, the J call TRBJ2-7; D uncertain. Germline loops: CDR1 SQVTM, CDR2 ANQGSEA. Trimming took 6 bases from V and 2 from J, leaving 14 bases between them. The CDR3 spans 13 residues. This chain's CDR3 is CSVGYGNPYEQYF. The CDR3 bases are TGCAGCGTGGGGTACGGAAACCCCTACGAGCAGTACTTC.

This clone showed up just a few times. The CDR3 reads CATSEDGETQYF. In nucleotides, the CDR3 is TGTGCCACTTCAGAGGATGGCGAGACCCAGTACTTC. The gene calls are TRBV10-3 and TRBJ2-5, with no clear D. Trimming cost V 10 bases and J 5 bases, with 14 bases left between them. From germline, CDR1 is ENHRY and CDR2 SYGVKD. The CDR3 is made up of 12 amino acids.

The chain combines TRBV4-1 with TRBJ2-7; tentative D call: TRBD1 (7 bases). V dropped 2 bases and J dropped 7 bases, with 18 bases sitting between them. Germline lookup yields CDR1 MGHRA and CDR2 YSYEKL. CDR3 length: 15 residues. The CDR3 DNA sequence: TGCGCCAGCAGCCAACTCGGGACAGCGGGTCGAGAGCAGTACTTC. Protein sequence: CASSQLGTAGREQYF.

This sequence joins TRBV27 and TRBJ1-1; the D gene is possibly TRBD1 (5 bases). V dropped 8 bases and J dropped 5 bases, with 12 bases sitting between them. The CDR3 sequence is 12 residues long. From germline, CDR1 is MNHEY and CDR2 SMNVEV (reference sequence). In DNA form, the CDR3 reads TGTGCCAGCGCCACCGGGGGGACTGAAGCTTTCTTT. This codes for CASATGGTEAFF.

This clone was recorded a few times. V usage is TRBV28 and J usage is TRBJ1-5; D gene ambiguous. The length of the CDR3 is 17 residues. V lost 3 bases to trimming and J lost 1 base, with 16 bases between them. Germline lookup yields CDR1 MDHEN and CDR2 SYDVKM. CDR3 nucleotides: TGTGCCAGCAGTTTCAGTTTCCCGTTTGGGAGCAATCAGCCCCAGCATTTT. It codes for CASSFSFPFGSNQPQHF.

This clone turned up a few times. This chain joins TRBV7-9 and TRBJ1-1; D is perhaps TRBD1 (6 bases). V was pared by 5 bases and J by 1 base, with 17 bases between. Germline CDR1 SEHNR, CDR2 FQNEAQ (reference sequence). The CDR3 has 16 amino acids. The CDR3 DNA reads TGTGCCAGCAGCCCCAGGGGCGACTTGTCGAACACTGAAGCTTTCTTT. Translation: CASSPRGDLSNTEAFF. Using reference TRBV7-9 and TRBJ1-1 for the parts outside the CDR3, the full variable domain is DTGVSQNPRHKITKRGQNVTFRCDPISEHNRLYWYRQTLGQGPEFLTYFQNEAQLEKSRLLSDRFSAERPKGSFSTLEIQRTEQGDSAMYLCASSPRGDLSNTEAFFGQGTRLTVV.

V and J are TRBV2 and TRBJ2-1; the match to TRBD2 covers 7 bases. The CDR3 is made up of 18 amino acids. CDR1 is SNHLY and CDR2 is FYNNEI in the germline V gene. Losses at the gene ends were 3 bases for V and 0 bases for J; bases not matched to a gene: 11. The CDR3 loop is CASSEDRTGGNSYNEQFF. CDR3 DNA: TGTGCCAGCAGTGAGGACCGAACGGGAGGAAACTCCTACAATGAGCAGTTCTTC.